These T cell receptor beta chains were read from a single sample in a study of shared clonotypes between healthy human individuals. Libraries were prepared by immunoSEQ multiplex PCR; TCRdb keeps only in-frame clonotypes and omits some of them. The data hold approximately 740,000 clones, with around 72% observed a single time. The sequencing sample was made of memory CD4+ T cells sorted from blood. The receptors were gathered from a woman aged 30 to 39 in good health. The CDR3 runs from the conserved cysteine through the conserved F or W. A D gene is named only where the DNA matches it firmly. Clone size appears in some rows only: once, few, many, or a class for an expanded clone.

J gene,D gene,clone size,V gene,CDR3 DNA,CDR3 protein
TRBJ2-1,TRBD2,NA,TRBV6-6,TGTGCCAGCAGTTACCCGGGACTAGGGGATGAGCAGTTCTTC,CASSYPGLGDEQFF
TRBJ1-4,NA,few,TRBV19,TGTGCCAGTAGTACCATCAGGGATGAAAAACTGTTTTTT,CASSTIRDEKLFF
TRBJ2-7,TRBD2,few,TRBV2,TGTGCCAGCAGTGAAGCGCGGGGGGACGAGCAGTACTTC,CASSEARGDEQYF
TRBJ2-5,NA,NA,TRBV7-2,TGTGCCAGCAGCCCAGACGGGGGAAGACTAGAGACCCAGTACTTC,CASSPDGGRLETQYF
TRBJ2-2,TRBD1,NA,TRBV7-7,TGTGCCAGCAGCTTGGGACAGGCCAACACCGGGGAGCTGTTTTTT,CASSLGQANTGELFF
TRBJ2-1,TRBD2,NA,TRBV29-1,TGCAGCGTTGAAGGAATAGCGGGAGGTTTATTCGTTGCTGAGCAGTTCTTC,CSVEGIAGGLFVAEQFF
TRBJ1-3,TRBD1,NA,TRBV14,TGTGCCAGCAGCTGGGACAGGGTAGACACCATATATTTT,CASSWDRVDTIYF
TRBJ1-5,NA,NA,TRBV4-2,TGTGCCAGCAGCCAGGAAAGGGGAAGCAATCAGCCCCAGCATTTT,CASSQERGSNQPQHF
TRBJ2-1,TRBD1,NA,TRBV27,TGTGCCAGCAGAGGTCAGCTCGGGACAGAATACAATGAGCAGTTCTTC,CASRGQLGTEYNEQFF
TRBJ2-2,NA,NA,TRBV29-1,TGCAGCGTTGGGTTGGGGACGAACACCGGGGAGCTGTTTTTT,CSVGLGTNTGELFF
TRBJ2-2,TRBD2,NA,TRBV2,TGTGCCAGCAGTCCCACCAAGGAGGGACTAGCGGGAGTCGGGGAGCTGTTTTTT,CASSPTKEGLAGVGELFF
TRBJ2-2,NA,few,TRBV5-1,TGCGCCAGCAGCTTGGCCGGCGCGAACACCGGGGAGCTGTTTTTT,CASSLAGANTGELFF
TRBJ2-3,TRBD2,NA,TRBV18,TGTGCCAGCTCAGCGTCTAGCGGCCCCACAGATACGCAGTATTTT,CASSASSGPTDTQYF
TRBJ2-1,TRBD2,NA,TRBV10-2,TGCGCCAGCAGGCTAGCGGGAGGGTTCAATGAGCAGTTCTTC,CASRLAGGFNEQFF
TRBJ2-6,NA,few,TRBV28,TGTGCCAGCAGTCTGACGTTCCTAGGTTCTGGGGCCAACGTCCTGACTTTC,CASSLTFLGSGANVLTF
TRBJ1-1,NA,NA,TRBV10-1,TGCGCCAGCAGTGAGATGGGGAGTAAGGGGACTGAAGCTTTCTTT,CASSEMGSKGTEAFF
TRBJ1-4,NA,NA,TRBV18,TGTGCCAGCTCACTCCCGACAGAAACTAATGAAAAACTGTTTTTT,CASSLPTETNEKLFF
TRBJ2-7,NA,NA,TRBV5-4,TGTGCCAGCAGCCTGTCGGGACGAGGAGGGTCGTACGAGCAGTACTTC,CASSLSGRGGSYEQYF
TRBJ2-7,NA,NA,TRBV18,TGTGCCAGCTCACCGGCAGGAATCCAAAGCTCCTACGAGCAGTACTTC,CASSPAGIQSSYEQYF
TRBJ2-5,TRBD1,NA,TRBV5-1,TGCGCCAGTACCCGGGACAGGGGCGTCGAGACCCAGTACTTC,CASTRDRGVETQYF
TRBJ1-1,NA,NA,TRBV28,TGTGCCAGCAGTTTACAAAGTGAGGGGGTTGAAGCTTTCTTT,CASSLQSEGVEAFF
TRBJ2-1,NA,NA,TRBV7-3,TGTGCCAGCAGCCCCGATGGGTCCTACAATGAGCAGTTCTTC,CASSPDGSYNEQFF
TRBJ2-2,TRBD2,many,TRBV5-6,TGTGCCAGCAGCTTGGCGGGACTAGCGGGATTAACCGGGGAGCTGTTTTTT,CASSLAGLAGLTGELFF
TRBJ1-3,NA,NA,TRBV7-6,TGTGCCAGCAGCTCCCGAAACTCTGGAAACACCATATATTTT,CASSSRNSGNTIYF
TRBJ2-7,TRBD1,NA,TRBV2,TGTGCCAGCAGCTCAGTGGGGACAGGGGCCTACGAGCAGTACTTC,CASSSVGTGAYEQYF
TRBJ2-1,NA,NA,TRBV19,TGTGCCAGTAGTATAGGGGGGGCCCCCGCAGTCTTC,CASSIGGAPAVF
TRBJ2-2,NA,NA,TRBV28,TGTGCCAGCAGTTTCTCAGGGGGGGTGAACACCGGGGAGCTGTTTTTT,CASSFSGGVNTGELFF
TRBJ2-3,NA,NA,TRBV4-2,TGTGCCAGCAGCCAAGAGCGCGGGATAAGCACAGATACGCAGTATTTT,CASSQERGISTDTQYF
TRBJ2-7,NA,NA,TRBV7-9,TGTGCCAGCACCTCTAGGGGTGCTAACGAGCAGTACTTC,CASTSRGANEQYF
TRBJ2-7,NA,NA,TRBV28,TGTGCCAGCAGTGCGCGGGGTTTCCCCATCCCATACGAGCAGTACTTC,CASSARGFPIPYEQYF
TRBJ1-3,NA,NA,TRBV6-1,TGTGCCAGCAGTGACAGGGTCTCTGGAAACACCATATATTTT,CASSDRVSGNTIYF
TRBJ1-4,NA,medium-sized,TRBV18,TGTGCCAGCTCACCCGAGCAGGGCCTCAATGAAAAACTGTTTTTT,CASSPEQGLNEKLFF
TRBJ2-1,NA,NA,TRBV2,TGTGCCAGCGCTGGGACTTCACGACAGAATGAGCAGTTCTTC,CASAGTSRQNEQFF
TRBJ2-1,NA,NA,TRBV27,TGTGCCAGCAGTTTAGAATTGTCTCGTAGCATGTTCTTC,CASSLELSRSMFF
TRBJ2-2,NA,NA,TRBV9,TGTGCCAGCAGCGTAGTGAGTTCTACCGGGGAGCTGTTTTTT,CASSVVSSTGELFF
TRBJ2-1,NA,once,TRBV19,TGTGCCAGTAGTCGGACGAAGGGGGTCTCCTACAATGAGCAGTTCTTC,CASSRTKGVSYNEQFF
TRBJ1-1,NA,once,TRBV18,TGTGCCAGCTCACCCACCAGACAAGTGAACACTGAAGCTTTCTTT,CASSPTRQVNTEAFF
TRBJ1-5,NA,many,TRBV6-6,TGTGCCAGCAGTTATCGCGCTTCCGGCAATCAGCCCCAGCATTTT,CASSYRASGNQPQHF
TRBJ2-7,TRBD2,NA,TRBV10-2,TGCGCCACCATGGCTAGCGGGCCCGGCGAGCAGTACTTC,CATMASGPGEQYF
TRBJ2-3,NA,NA,TRBV7-6,TGTGCCAGCAGCCGCTTTCAGGGTCGGGACACAGATACGCAGTATTTT,CASSRFQGRDTDTQYF
TRBJ2-7,NA,NA,TRBV5-6,TGTGCCAGCAGCCGGGACCGATTCTCGGGTGAGCAGTACTTC,CASSRDRFSGEQYF
TRBJ2-1,NA,NA,TRBV6-5,TGTGCCAGCAGTTATTATTCTCAGGGGGGTAAGAATGAGCAGTTCTTC,CASSYYSQGGKNEQFF
TRBJ2-3,NA,NA,TRBV5-1,TGCGCCAGCAGCTTGACCACAGATACGCAGTATTTT,CASSLTTDTQYF
TRBJ2-2,NA,NA,TRBV7-8,TGTGCCAGCAACTTAGGGCCGGATGGGGAGCTGTTTTTT,CASNLGPDGELFF
TRBJ2-3,TRBD2,NA,TRBV5-4,TGTGCCAGCAGCTTGGGACTAGCGGAGCATACGCAGTATTTT,CASSLGLAEHTQYF
TRBJ2-5,NA,once,TRBV28,TGTGCCAGCAGTTTATTGGACACTGACCGGTCGGAGACCCAGTACTTC,CASSLLDTDRSETQYF
TRBJ2-5,NA,NA,TRBV15,TGTGCCACCAGCAGTTTAACGGGACTTCTGTCGGAGACCCAGTACTTC,CATSSLTGLLSETQYF
TRBJ2-5,NA,NA,TRBV11-1,TGTGCCAGCAGCTTAGCAATAGGAGTAGAGACCCAGTACTTC,CASSLAIGVETQYF
TRBJ2-2,NA,NA,TRBV5-1,TGCGCCAGCATCCCCGGGACACAAAGCACCGGGGAGCTGTTTTTT,CASIPGTQSTGELFF
TRBJ1-4,NA,NA,TRBV6-1,TGTGCCAGCAGGCATCGAACAGGGTCGCGTGAAAAACTGTTTTTT,CASRHRTGSREKLFF
TRBJ1-1,NA,NA,TRBV28,TGTGCCAGCATCGGGGGCAAGAGGCGTGGTGCTTTCTTT,CASIGGKRRGAFF
TRBJ2-1,TRBD2,NA,TRBV15,TGTGCCACCAGCAGAATGGCGGGAGGAAATGAGCAGTTCTTC,CATSRMAGGNEQFF
TRBJ2-3,NA,NA,TRBV28,TGTGCCAGCACTCCTCGCGGGCGGGATACGCAGTATTTT,CASTPRGRDTQYF
TRBJ2-7,TRBD1,NA,TRBV6-5,TGTGCCAGCAGAGGGACAGGGGCTGGACACGAGCAGTACTTC,CASRGTGAGHEQYF
TRBJ2-1,TRBD1,few,TRBV6-6,TGTGCCTCGAGGGGACAGGGGCGGAATGAGCAGTTCTTC,CASRGQGRNEQFF
TRBJ1-1,TRBD1,NA,TRBV11-2,TGTGCCAGCAGCTTCCAAATGACAGGGATGACTGAAGCTTTCTTT,CASSFQMTGMTEAFF
TRBJ2-7,NA,NA,TRBV5-1,TGCGCCAGCAGCTTGGCCTGGAGCCCCTCCTACGAGCAGTACTTC,CASSLAWSPSYEQYF